This T cell receptor (beta chain) appears in the sequencing data of a study of cytomegalovirus exposure and HLA in healthy donors. On the study more broadly: A subsequent analysis stated that the 100 to 150 validation repertoires were run on the same platform as the 550 to 750 first-cohort repertoires.

The V end was cut by 4 bases, the J end by 7 bases, with 14 bases between. Germline assignment: CDR1 SGHNT and CDR2 YYREEE (reference sequence). This CDR3 comprises 13 residues. The donors formed part of the approximately 130-subject validation cohort, distinct from the roughly 620-subject first cohort. The repertoire was sequenced with immunoSEQ multiplex PCR; TCRdb's copy has only in-frame clones and lacks some. Of approximately 120,000 clones in the sample, 85% to 90% were seen once. The origin of this receptor is a woman younger than 30 in good health and CMV-seronegative. The material sequenced was PBMCs. This chain connects TRBV5-4 to TRBJ1-2; D is unclear. The CDR3 sequence: CASSRDYFRGYTF. The CDR3 bases are TGTGCCAGCAGCAGAGACTACTTTCGTGGCTACACCTTC.